This T cell receptor beta chain was documented in a study of control samples from healthy donors and cancer patients. Profiled with immunoSEQ multiplex PCR; TCRdb holds only in-frame clones, not every one. This table has roughly 170,000 clones, 85% to 90% appearing once. CDR3 size: 15 residues. CDR1 is SGHDT, CDR2 YYEEEE, per germline. V lost 8 bases to trimming and J lost 3 bases, with 18 bases between them. The genes are TRBV5-6 and TRBJ1-3, with D possibly matching TRBD1 (5 bases). Sequencing was carried out using blood. The TCR originated in a woman younger than 45 in good health. The CDR3 spells CASATDKNLGNTIYF. The CDR3, as DNA: TGTGCCAGTGCGACGGACAAGAATCTTGGAAACACCATATATTTT.